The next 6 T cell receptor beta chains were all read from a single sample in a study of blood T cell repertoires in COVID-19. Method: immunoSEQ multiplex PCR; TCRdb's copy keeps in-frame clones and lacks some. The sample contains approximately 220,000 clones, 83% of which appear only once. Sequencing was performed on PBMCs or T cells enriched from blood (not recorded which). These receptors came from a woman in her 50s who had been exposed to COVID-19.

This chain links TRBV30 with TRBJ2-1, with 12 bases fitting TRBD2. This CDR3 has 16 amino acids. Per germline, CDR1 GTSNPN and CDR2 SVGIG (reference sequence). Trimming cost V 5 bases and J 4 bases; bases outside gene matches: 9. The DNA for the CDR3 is TGTGCCTGGTCTAGCGGGGGGGCCTATCATTACAATGAGCAGTTCTTC. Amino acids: CAWSSGGAYHYNEQFF.

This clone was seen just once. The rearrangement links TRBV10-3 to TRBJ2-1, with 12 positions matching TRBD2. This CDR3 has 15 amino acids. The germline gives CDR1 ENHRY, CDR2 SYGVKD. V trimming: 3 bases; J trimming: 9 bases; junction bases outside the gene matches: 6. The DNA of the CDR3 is TGTGCCATCAGTGAAAGACTAGCGGGGGCCCCTGAGCAGTTCTTC. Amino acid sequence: CAISERLAGAPEQFF.

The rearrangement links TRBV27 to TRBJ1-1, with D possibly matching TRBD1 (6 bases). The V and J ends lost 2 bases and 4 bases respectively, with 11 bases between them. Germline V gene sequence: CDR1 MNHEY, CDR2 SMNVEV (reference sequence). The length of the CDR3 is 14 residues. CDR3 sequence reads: CASSLGQGSTEAFF. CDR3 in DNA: TGTGCCAGCAGTTTAGGCCAGGGGAGCACTGAAGCTTTCTTT.

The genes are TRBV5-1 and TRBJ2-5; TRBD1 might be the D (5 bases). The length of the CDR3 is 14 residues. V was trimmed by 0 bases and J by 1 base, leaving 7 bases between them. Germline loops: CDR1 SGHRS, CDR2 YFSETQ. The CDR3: CASSLEGIQETQYF. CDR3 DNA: TGCGCCAGCAGCTTGGAGGGGATCCAAGAGACCCAGTACTTC.

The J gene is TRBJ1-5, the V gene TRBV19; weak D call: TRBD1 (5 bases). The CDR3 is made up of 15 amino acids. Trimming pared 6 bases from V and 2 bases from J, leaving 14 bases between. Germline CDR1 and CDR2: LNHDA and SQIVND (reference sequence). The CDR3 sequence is CASSQGLRGNQPQHF. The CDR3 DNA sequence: TGTGCCAGTAGCCAGGGTTTAAGGGGCAATCAGCCCCAGCATTTT.

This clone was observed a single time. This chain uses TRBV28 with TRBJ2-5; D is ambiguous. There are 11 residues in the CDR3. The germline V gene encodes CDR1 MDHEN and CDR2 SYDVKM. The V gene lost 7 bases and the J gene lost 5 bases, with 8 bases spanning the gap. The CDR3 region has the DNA TGTGCCAGCAAGTTCGGGGAGACCCAGTACTTC. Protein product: CASKFGETQYF.